A single sample gave rise to the 9 T cell receptor beta chains below, sequenced in a study of blood T cell repertoires in COVID-19. Repertoires were generated with immunoSEQ multiplex PCR, while TCRdb's copy carries only in-frame clones and drops some. The data contain about 68,000 clones, approximately 85% of them singletons. Sequenced material: peripheral blood. The source is a man in his fifties or sixties with acute or convalescent COVID-19.

J is TRBJ2-1 and V is TRBV5-1, with 11 bases aligning to TRBD2. Germline values: CDR1 SGHRS, CDR2 YFSETQ. The CDR3 contains 15 residues. Unmatched junction bases numbered 3, after V lost 1 base and J lost 6 bases. The chain's CDR3 is CASSLTGLAANEQFF. The CDR3 DNA follows: TGCGCCAGCAGCTTGACGGGACTAGCGGCCAATGAGCAGTTCTTC.

In the case of this clone: Lacking the conserved final phenylalanine or tryptophan, this CDR3 likely reflects a read error. The DNA is omitted, as the CDR3 cannot be located on it reliably, and the CDR3 follows TCRdb's listing. This rearrangement joins TRBV28 to TRBJ1-2. The CDR3 is 12 amino acids long, termini counted. Looked up from germline, CDR1 is MDHEN and CDR2 is SYDVKM. The CDR3 sequence: CASSTLQKRVFV.

V usage is TRBV6-7 and J usage is TRBJ2-2, with a weak D call TRBD1 (6 bases). TRBV6-7 is reported as an ORF; its role is uncertain. Trimming removed 0 bases at V and 5 bases at J, with 16 bases between. This CDR3 is 17 amino acids long. CDR3: CASSYSNTGQKTGELFF. The CDR3 DNA sequence: TGTGCCAGCAGTTACTCGAACACGGGACAAAAAACCGGGGAGCTGTTTTTT.

The chain uses TRBV5-4 and TRBJ2-5, with 8 positions matching TRBD2. V lost 2 bases, J lost 2 bases, and 5 bases stayed unmatched. This CDR3 comprises 15 residues. Germline V gene data show CDR1 as SGHNT and CDR2 as YYREEE (reference sequence). The CDR3 nucleotides read TGTGCCAGCAGCTTCTCCCGCGGGGGGCAAGAGACCCAGTACTTC. This encodes CASSFSRGGQETQYF.

This sequence joins TRBV9 and TRBJ1-2; 12 nucleotides agree with TRBD1. CDR3 size: 15 residues. V shed 2 bases, J shed 8 bases, and the junction held 7 bases outside the gene matches. Germline V gene sequence: CDR1 SGDLS, CDR2 YYNGEE. CDR3 sequence: CASSVWGQGAGGYTF. CDR3 sequence (DNA): TGTGCCAGCAGCGTGTGGGGACAGGGGGCTGGGGGCTACACCTTC.

The rearrangement links TRBV4-1 to TRBJ1-3; D call uncertain. V shed 2 bases and J shed 4 bases, with 6 bases lying between them. Per the germline V gene, CDR1 is MGHRA and CDR2 is YSYEKL. This CDR3 has 13 residues. CDR3 residues: CASSQFGGNTIYF. CDR3 DNA: TGCGCCAGCAGCCAATTCGGGGGAAACACCATATATTTT.

This chain connects TRBV28 to TRBJ2-5; D may be TRBD2 (7 bases). The V and J ends lost 7 bases and 2 bases respectively, with 17 bases between them. This CDR3 has 15 amino acids. Germline CDR1 MDHEN, CDR2 SYDVKM. The CDR3 protein is CASTWGGALQETQYF. The CDR3 DNA sequence: TGTGCCAGCACCTGGGGGGGGGCCCTACAAGAGACCCAGTACTTC.

V usage is TRBV19 and J usage is TRBJ2-1; 7 bases map to TRBD2. This CDR3 comprises 16 residues. CDR1 and CDR2 from the germline V gene are LNHDA and SQIVND (reference sequence). V was clipped by 5 bases and J by 4 bases; unmatched bases: 11. The CDR3 region is CASSRSISGDYNEQFF. The CDR3 region has the DNA TGTGCCAGTAGTCGCAGTATCAGCGGGGATTACAATGAGCAGTTCTTC.

The chain is built from TRBV9 and TRBJ2-7; TRBD1 is a possible D gene (6 bases). Germline loops: CDR1 SGDLS, CDR2 YYNGEE. V lost 6 bases, J lost 7 bases, and 17 bases lay in between. The CDR3 is 13 residues long. In nucleotides, the CDR3 is TGTGCCAGCACCTCCGGGACAAATGATGAGCAGTACTTC. Translating it yields CASTSGTNDEQYF.